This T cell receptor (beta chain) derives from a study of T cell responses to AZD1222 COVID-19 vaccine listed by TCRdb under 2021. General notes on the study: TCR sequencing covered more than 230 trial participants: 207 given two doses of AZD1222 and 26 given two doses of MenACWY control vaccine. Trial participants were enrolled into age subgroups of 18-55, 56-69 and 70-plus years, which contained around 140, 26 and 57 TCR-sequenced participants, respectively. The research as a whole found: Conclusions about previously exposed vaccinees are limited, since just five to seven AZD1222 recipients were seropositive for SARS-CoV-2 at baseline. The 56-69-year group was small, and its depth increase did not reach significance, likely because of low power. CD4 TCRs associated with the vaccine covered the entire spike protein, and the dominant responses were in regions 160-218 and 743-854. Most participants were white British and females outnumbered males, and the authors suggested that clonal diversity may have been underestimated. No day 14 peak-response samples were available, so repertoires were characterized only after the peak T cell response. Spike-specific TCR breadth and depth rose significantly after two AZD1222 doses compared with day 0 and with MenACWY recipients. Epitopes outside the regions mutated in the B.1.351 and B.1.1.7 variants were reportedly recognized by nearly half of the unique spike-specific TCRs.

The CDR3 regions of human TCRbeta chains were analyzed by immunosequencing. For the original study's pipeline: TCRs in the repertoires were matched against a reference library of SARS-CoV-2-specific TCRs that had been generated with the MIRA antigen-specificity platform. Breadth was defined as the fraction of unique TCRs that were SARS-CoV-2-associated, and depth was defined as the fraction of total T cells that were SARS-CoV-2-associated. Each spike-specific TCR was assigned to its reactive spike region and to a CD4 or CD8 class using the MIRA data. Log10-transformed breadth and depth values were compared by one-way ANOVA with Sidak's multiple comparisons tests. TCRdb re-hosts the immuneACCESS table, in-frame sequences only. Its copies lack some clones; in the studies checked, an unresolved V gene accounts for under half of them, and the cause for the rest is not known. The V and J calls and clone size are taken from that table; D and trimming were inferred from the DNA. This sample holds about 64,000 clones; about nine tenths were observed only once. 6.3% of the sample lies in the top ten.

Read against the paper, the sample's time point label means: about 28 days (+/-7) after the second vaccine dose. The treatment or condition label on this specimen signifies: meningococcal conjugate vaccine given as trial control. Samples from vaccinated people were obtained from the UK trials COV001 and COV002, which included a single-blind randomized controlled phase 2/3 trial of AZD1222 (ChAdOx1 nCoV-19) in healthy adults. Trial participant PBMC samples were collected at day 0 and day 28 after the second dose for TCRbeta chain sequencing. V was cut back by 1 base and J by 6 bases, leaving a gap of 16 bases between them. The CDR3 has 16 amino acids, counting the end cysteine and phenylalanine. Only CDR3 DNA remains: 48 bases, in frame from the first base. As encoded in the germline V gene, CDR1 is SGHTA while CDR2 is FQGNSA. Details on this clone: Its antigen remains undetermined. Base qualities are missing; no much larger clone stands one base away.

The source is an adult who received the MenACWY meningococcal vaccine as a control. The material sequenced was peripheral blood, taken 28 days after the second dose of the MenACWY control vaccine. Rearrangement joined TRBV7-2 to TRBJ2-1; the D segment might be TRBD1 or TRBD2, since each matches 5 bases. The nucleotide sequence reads TGTGCCAGCAGCTTAGAACTAGGGGCCGCCCGCAATGAGCAGTTCTTC. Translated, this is CASSLELGAARNEQFF.